This T cell receptor (beta chain) was recorded in a study of blood T cell repertoires in COVID-19. Whole-study context: The samples span acute and convalescent COVID-19 from the United States, Italy and Spain. T cells, B-cell-depleted T cells, or PBMCs provided the cDNA or gDNA that served as material.

In the authors' workflow: For nucleated cells, counts were estimated from reference gene primer amplification. Libraries were prepared by immunoSEQ multiplex PCR; TCRdb keeps only in-frame clonotypes and omits some of them. The V and J calls and the clone size are those of that table, but D and trimming were determined from the DNA. The sample carries some 200,000 clones, around 80% recorded once. There are 13 residues in the CDR3. V dropped 7 bases and J dropped 6; count of bases not matched to a gene: 8. The germline V gene encodes CDR1 SQVTM and CDR2 ANQGSEA. The V gene is TRBV29-1, the J gene TRBJ2-1; 8 nucleotides align to TRBD1. The clonotype comes from a woman aged 70-85 years with acute or convalescent COVID-19. The sample was peripheral blood. Written as DNA, the CDR3 is TGCAGCGCCGGACAGGGTTTAGGCAATGAGCAGTTCTTC. Protein: CSAGQGLGNEQFF.